This TCR beta chain was found in a study of blood T cells in healthy people across ages. The V gene's germline CDR1 is DFQATT and CDR2 SNEGSKA (reference sequence). The CDR3 consists of 15 residues. The trim removed 5 bases at V and 1 base at J, leaving 4 bases unmatched. Alongside a J-beta primer mix, a sample-barcoded 5' primer served in a second PCR lasting about 7 to 11 cycles. TCRdb re-called the 5' RACE reads through MiXCR, storing one row per CDR3 protein. The sample gives some 900,000 distinct CDR3 sequences, under 35% of which show up once; around a sixth is in the top ten. This clonotype was found many times.

The chain combines TRBV20-1 with TRBJ2-6, with TRBD1 matching over 8 bases. Sample: blood. The TCR originated in a woman of 80 years or more in good health. In DNA form, the CDR3 reads TGCAGTGCTCTACAGGGGGGATCTGGGGCCAACGTCCTGACTTTC. It yields the protein CSALQGGSGANVLTF.